This TCR beta chain was identified during a study of OX40 agonist ivuxolimab in advanced cancers. The ends lost 3 bases at V and 0 bases at J; junction bases unmatched: 6. The CDR3 loop spans 16 amino acids. Looked up from germline, CDR1 is LGHNA and CDR2 is YSLEER. Profiled with immunoSEQ multiplex PCR; TCRdb holds only in-frame clones, not every one. This sample has roughly 70,000 clones, with 75% to 90% found just once. This clonotype was sampled from an adult with an advanced solid tumor such as melanoma, head and neck, liver or kidney cancer. This sample comprised CD4+ or CD8+ T cells sorted from blood, obtained in a trial of the OX40 agonist ivuxolimab. The chain recombines TRBV4-3 with TRBJ2-3, with 7 bases fitting TRBD2. The CDR3, as DNA: TGCGCCAGCAGCCACCTAAGCGGGGTTAGCACAGATACGCAGTATTTT. The encoded protein is CASSHLSGVSTDTQYF.